This passage covers 5 T cell receptor beta chains from one sample sequenced in a study of CD8 T cells in ankylosing spondylitis. TCRdb reprocessed the 5' RACE reads with MiXCR, giving one entry per CDR3 protein. Here the sample spans roughly 150,000 distinct CDR3 sequences, 30% to 35% being singletons. The material sequenced was synovial fluid, either unsorted or a sorted T cell fraction (not recorded which). Source of these receptors: a male donor with ankylosing spondylitis.

The chain recombines TRBV6-1 with TRBJ2-1, with TRBD2 matching 9 bases. CDR1 and CDR2 from the germline V gene are MNHNS and SASEGT. The trim removed 7 bases at V and 5 bases at J, leaving 15 bases unmatched. This CDR3 has 17 residues. CDR3 sequence reads: CASTPSVWGLAHNEQFF. The CDR3 bases are TGTGCCAGCACCCCCTCCGTGTGGGGACTAGCCCACAATGAGCAGTTCTTC.

A few counts support this clonotype. V and J are TRBV29-1 and TRBJ2-1; either TRBD1 or TRBD2 may supply D (5 bases each). This CDR3 comprises 13 residues. The V end was cut by 7 bases, the J end by 2 bases, with 12 bases between. Germline CDR1 reads SQVTM; CDR2 reads ANQGSEA. The CDR3 loop is CSGREGTYNEQFF. CDR3 DNA: TGCAGCGGTCGTGAGGGGACCTACAATGAGCAGTTCTTC.

This clonotype was picked up a small number of times. The gene calls are TRBV20-1 and TRBJ1-5; the D is unclear. The V gene's germline CDR1 is DFQATT and CDR2 SNEGSKA (reference sequence). Trimming took off 5 bases at V and 6 bases at J, with 11 bases between the two ends. This CDR3 is built from 12 residues. In DNA form, the CDR3 reads TGCAGTGCTGCACGGGGAAGTCAGCCCCAGCATTTT. It codes for CSAARGSQPQHF.

V and J are TRBV11-3 and TRBJ1-4, with D maybe TRBD1 (5 bases). The germline gives CDR1 SGHNT, CDR2 YENEEA. The CDR3 runs 16 residues. Trimming left V 2 bases short and J 6 bases short, with 16 bases between. The CDR3 sequence is CASSLQGNRGHEKLFF. CDR3 bases: TGTGCCAGCAGCTTACAGGGAAATAGAGGACATGAAAAACTGTTTTTT.

The V gene is TRBV2, the J gene TRBJ2-3; D might be TRBD1 (6 bases). Germline assignment: CDR1 SNHLY and CDR2 FYNNEI. The CDR3 is made up of 13 amino acids. Trimming took 0 bases from V and 11 from J, leaving 12 bases between them. The CDR3 here is CASSEALGRGQYF. As DNA, the CDR3 is TGTGCCAGCAGTGAAGCGCTCGGCAGGGGGCAGTATTTT.